This section outlines one TCR beta chain sequence together with its context. The sample belongs to a study of blood T cell repertoires in COVID-19. Study context: Sample material is recorded as cDNA or gDNA derived from T cells, B-cell-depleted T cells, or PBMCs.

Measured with immunoSEQ multiplex PCR; TCRdb has only the in-frame clones, and not every one. The sample lists around 250,000 clones; 88% were seen once. Germline values: CDR1 MRHNA, CDR2 SNTAGT. There are 14 residues in the CDR3. V was clipped by 2 bases and J by 0 bases, with 5 bases between them. This receptor was taken from a woman between 40 and 55 years old who had been exposed to COVID-19. J is TRBJ2-1 and V is TRBV6-4; possibly TRBD2 for D (5 bases). Source material: PBMCs or T cells enriched from blood (not recorded which). CDR3 sequence reads: CASSDGSSYNEQFF. DNA of the CDR3: TGTGCCAGCAGTGACGGGAGCTCCTACAATGAGCAGTTCTTC.